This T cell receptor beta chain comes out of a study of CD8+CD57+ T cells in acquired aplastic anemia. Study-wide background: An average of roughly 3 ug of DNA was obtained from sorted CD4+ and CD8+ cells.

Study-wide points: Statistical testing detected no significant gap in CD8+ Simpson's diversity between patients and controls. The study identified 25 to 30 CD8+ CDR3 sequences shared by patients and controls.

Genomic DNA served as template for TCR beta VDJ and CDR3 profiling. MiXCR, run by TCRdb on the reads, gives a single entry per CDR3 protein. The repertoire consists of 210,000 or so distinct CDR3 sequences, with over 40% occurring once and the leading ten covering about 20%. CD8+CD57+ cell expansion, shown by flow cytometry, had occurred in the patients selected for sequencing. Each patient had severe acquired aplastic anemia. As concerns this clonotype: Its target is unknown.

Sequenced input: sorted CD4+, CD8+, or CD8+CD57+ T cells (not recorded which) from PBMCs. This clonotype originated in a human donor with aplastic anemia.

The CDR3 nucleotides are TGTGCCAGCAGCTTAGACACAGGAAAAACGAACACTGAAGCTTTCTTT. It specifies CASSLDTGKTNTEAFF. The chain employs TRBV7-2 and TRBJ1-1; D is possibly TRBD1 (5 bases). The CDR3 has 16 amino acids. CDR1 is SGHTA, CDR2 FQGNSA, per germline. The V gene lost 1 base and the J gene lost 1 base, with 13 bases spanning the gap.